This T cell receptor (beta chain) was identified in a study of T cells in Graves' hyperthyroidism and ophthalmopathy. As for the study in general: At initial diagnosis, before any treatment had begun, peripheral blood was obtained.

General study results and limits: The majority of expanded thyroid clonotypes above 0.001 also appeared in blood.

Amplification yielded TCR beta CDR3 regions, with RNA transcripts as the source. A first-round RT-PCR of the TCR CDR3 used the HTBI primer set. TCRdb itself ran the multiplex PCR reads through MiXCR, one entry per CDR3 protein. The sample includes hundreds of thousands of distinct CDR3 sequences, 14% of them seen just once. CDR1 MGHRA and CDR2 YSYEKL come from the germline V gene. The CDR3 consists of 18 residues. V lost 0 bases to trimming and J lost 5 bases, with 23 bases between them. Concerning this clonotype itself: Its antigen is as yet unknown.

This TCR was sampled from a young woman with Graves' hyperthyroidism. V is TRBV4-1 and J is TRBJ2-7; D could derive from TRBD1 or TRBD2 (5 bases each). The specimen was blood. The CDR3 is CASSQDTRGRGFSHEQYF. DNA for the CDR3: TGCGCCAGCAGCCAAGATACGAGGGGACGGGGTTTCAGCCACGAGCAGTACTTC.